The present TCR beta chain was sequenced within a study of cytomegalovirus exposure and HLA in healthy donors. Turning to this clone: What it binds is not known.

The CDR3 has 16 residues. Looked up from germline, CDR1 is SGHTS and CDR2 is YDEGEE. V lost 3 bases, J lost 2 bases, and 14 bases lay in between. The PCR made use of 60 Vbeta and 13 Jbeta primers. Methods used by the authors: The count from a later analysis was tens of millions of unique TCR beta chains, about 10 million of them shared. TCRdb's table, derived via immunoSEQ multiplex PCR, lists solely in-frame clones and lacks some. V, J and clone size derive from that table, while D and trimming were established from the DNA sequence. The table lists a few hundred thousand clones, 80% of them singletons. Regarding the study as a whole: Later, an analysis found that common viral pathogens appeared to be linked with several of the most significant clusters. Presence/absence analyses supposed approximately even sequencing depth among donors.

The sample consisted of PBMCs. The chain carries TRBV5-8 and TRBJ1-4, with D possibly TRBD1 on 5 matching bases. The sequence was collected from a girl between 2 and 10 years old in good health and CMV-seronegative. The CDR3 bases are TGTGCCAGCAGCTCCTGGGACTCACCCACTAATGAAAAACTGTTTTTT. Translation gives CASSSWDSPTNEKLFF.